The clone carrying this TCR beta chain was seen a handful of times. Its antigen is still unknown. This sample was included in a study of cytomegalovirus exposure and HLA in healthy donors. About the study: HLA-typed donors contributed some 87 million unique TCRs, which were held in an early data release. Study outcomes and limitations: About 87% or about 30% of the time was how often most TCR beta V segments were productive, according to an earlier analysis. Cytomegalovirus association was listed for approximately 150 TCR beta chains. Later analysis found that TCR beta chains associated with HLA were more clonally expanded than other, equally common chains.

Trimming removed 0 bases from V and 3 bases from J, with 16 bases in between. The CDR3 has 16 amino acids. Germline V CDR1 and CDR2: SGDLS, YYNGEE. The PCR ran on 60 Vbeta and 13 Jbeta primers. Assay: immunoSEQ multiplex PCR; the TCRdb copy retains only in-frame clones and omits some. This table holds approximately 140,000 clones, 70% to 85% found once. This chain uses TRBV9 with TRBJ2-7; D might be TRBD1 (6 bases). The material sequenced was PBMCs. The receptor's source is a man between 40 and 49 years old in good health and CMV-seronegative. The CDR3 DNA sequence: TGTGCCAGCAGCGTAGGGGTAGGGGACAACAACTACGAGCAGTACTTC. Its translation is CASSVGVGDNNYEQYF.